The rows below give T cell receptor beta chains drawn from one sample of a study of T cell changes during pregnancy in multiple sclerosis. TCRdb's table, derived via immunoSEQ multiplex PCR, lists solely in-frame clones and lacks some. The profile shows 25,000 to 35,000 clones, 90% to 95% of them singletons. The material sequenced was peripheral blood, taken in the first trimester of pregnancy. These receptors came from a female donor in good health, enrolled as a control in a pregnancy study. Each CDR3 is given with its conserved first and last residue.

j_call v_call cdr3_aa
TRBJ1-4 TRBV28 CASSLPGQDNEKLFF
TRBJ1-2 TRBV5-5 CASSLEPPRDYGYTF
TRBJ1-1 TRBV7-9 CASRLQGLNTEAFF
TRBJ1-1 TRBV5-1 CASSLGQGRLNTEAFF
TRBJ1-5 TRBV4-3 CASSQDLIAGGGQPQHF
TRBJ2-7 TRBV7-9 CASSPRLAETYEQYF
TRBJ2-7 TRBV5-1 CASSLATGPYEQYF
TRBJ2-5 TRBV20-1 CSGRGETQYF
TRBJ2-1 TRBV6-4 CASSASSGGASNEQFF
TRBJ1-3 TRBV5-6 CASSWGGTSGNTIYF
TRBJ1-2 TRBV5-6 CASSSPGTEYGYTF
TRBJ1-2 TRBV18 CASQLDLEGYTF
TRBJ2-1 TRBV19 CASSIGTSSSQFF
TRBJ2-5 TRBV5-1 CASSSARVQETQYF
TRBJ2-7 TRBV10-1 CASSEGGSDYEQYF
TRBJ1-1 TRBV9 CASSPAPGVMNTEAFF
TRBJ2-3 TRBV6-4 CASSDRTGAADTQYF
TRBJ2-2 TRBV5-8 CASSRGGGLPGELFF
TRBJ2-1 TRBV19 CASSAGIIYNEQFF
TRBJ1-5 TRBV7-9 CASSPDGLRPQHF
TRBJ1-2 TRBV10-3 CAIPKGQVGYGYTF
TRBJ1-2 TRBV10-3 CAISESTDGYTF
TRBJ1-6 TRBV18 CASSPQRSPLHF
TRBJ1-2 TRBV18 CASSPPVLDYGYTF
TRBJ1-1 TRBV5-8 CASSFQGGTEAFF
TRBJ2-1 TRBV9 CASSSSGVSTEQFF
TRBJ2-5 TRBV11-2 CASSPLTSGLQTQYF
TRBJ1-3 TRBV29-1 CSVEEAYRSGNTIYF
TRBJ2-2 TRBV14 CASSLRQGMAGELFF
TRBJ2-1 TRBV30 CAWDPTGAREQFF
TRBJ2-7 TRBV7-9 CASSQTSYEQYF
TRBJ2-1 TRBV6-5 CASSYRQFSSYNEQFF
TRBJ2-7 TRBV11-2 CASSPATAYEQYF
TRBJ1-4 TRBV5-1 CASSLETGQGKLFF
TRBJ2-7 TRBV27 CATSGQGDEQYF
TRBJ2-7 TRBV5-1 CASSPRGEGYEQYF
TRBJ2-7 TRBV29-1 CSVGGVRDSPYEQYF
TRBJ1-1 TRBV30 CAWSVPGQNTEAFF
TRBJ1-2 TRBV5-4 CASSSGTDYGYTF
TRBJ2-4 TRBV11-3 CASSLVSTSGGGLAKNIQYF
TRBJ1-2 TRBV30 CAWSVATYGYTF
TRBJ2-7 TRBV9 CASSPRTGPSEQYF
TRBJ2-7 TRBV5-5 CASSRTWGDEQYF
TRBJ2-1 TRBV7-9 CASRFGTGPRGEQFF
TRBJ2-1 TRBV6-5 CASIHSGTSGYNEQFF
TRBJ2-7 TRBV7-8 CASSLGREVPYEQYF
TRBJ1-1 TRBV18 CASSPDRDTEAFF
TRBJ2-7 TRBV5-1 CASSLGERSYEQYF
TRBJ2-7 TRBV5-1 CASSIGGSGEQYF
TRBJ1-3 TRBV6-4 CASSGGGTAVFGNTIYF
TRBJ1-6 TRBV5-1 CASSPWGDGNSPLHF
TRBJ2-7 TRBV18 CASSRPGLASEQYF
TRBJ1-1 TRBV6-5 CASSYSRVLTEAFF
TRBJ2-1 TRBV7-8 CASSLGGHPSGNEQFF
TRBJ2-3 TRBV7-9 CASSLGAYTDTQYF
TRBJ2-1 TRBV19 CASRFGYNEQFF
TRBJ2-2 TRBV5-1 CASSLVVGQALTGELFF
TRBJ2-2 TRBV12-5 CASGLYRAGELFF
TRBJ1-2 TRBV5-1 CASSLAQTGVDGYTF
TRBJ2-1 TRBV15 CATSRDAGSYNEQFF